This T cell receptor beta chain was profiled in a study of T cell responses to AZD1222 COVID-19 vaccine. Study-level points and caveats: Most donors were white British and more were female, and clonal diversity was possibly underestimated. Compared with day 0, the breadth and depth of the Spike-specific TCR repertoire rose significantly after two doses of AZD1222. Unmutated variant regions are reportedly the target of nearly half of TCRs that are spike-specific. Repertoires were sampled only after the peak T cell response.

Profiled with immunoSEQ multiplex PCR; TCRdb holds only in-frame clones, not every one. The sample includes approximately 270,000 clones, 85% to 95% of them seen just once. Points on this clone: No antigen is known for it.

V was cut by 6 bases and J by 2 bases, with 16 bases left in between. The germline CDR1 and CDR2 sequences are SGDLS and YYNGEE. This CDR3 spans 15 amino acids. The TCR was taken from an adult who received the AZD1222 COVID-19 vaccine. The chain recombines TRBV9 with TRBJ2-3; the D gene could be TRBD1 or TRBD2 (5 bases each). The sample was peripheral blood, taken 28 days after the second AZD1222 dose. The CDR3 sequence is CASTPGPTVTDTQYF. The CDR3 DNA is TGTGCCAGCACCCCGGGACCAACAGTCACAGATACGCAGTATTTT.